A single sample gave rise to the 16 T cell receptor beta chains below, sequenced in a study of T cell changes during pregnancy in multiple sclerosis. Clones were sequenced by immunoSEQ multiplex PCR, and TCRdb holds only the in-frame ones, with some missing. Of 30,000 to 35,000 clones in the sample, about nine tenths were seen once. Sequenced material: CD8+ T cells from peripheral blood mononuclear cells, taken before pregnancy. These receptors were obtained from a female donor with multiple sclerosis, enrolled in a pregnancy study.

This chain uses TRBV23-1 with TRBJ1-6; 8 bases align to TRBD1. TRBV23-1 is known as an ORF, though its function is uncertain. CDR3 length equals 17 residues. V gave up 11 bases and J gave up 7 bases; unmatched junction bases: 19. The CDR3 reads CASRLWLTGTGNSPLHF. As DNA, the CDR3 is TGCGCCTCTCGACTTTGGTTGACCGGGACAGGCAATTCACCCCTCCACTTT.

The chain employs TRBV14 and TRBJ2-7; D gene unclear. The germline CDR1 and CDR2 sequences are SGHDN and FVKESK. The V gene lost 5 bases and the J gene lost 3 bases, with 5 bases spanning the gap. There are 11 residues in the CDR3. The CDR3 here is CASSFYYEQYF. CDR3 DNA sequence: TGTGCCAGCAGCTTCTACTACGAGCAGTACTTC. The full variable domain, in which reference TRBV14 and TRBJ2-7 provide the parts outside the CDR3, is EAGVTQFPSHSVIEKGQTVTLRCDPISGHDNLYWYRRVMGKEIKFLLHFVKESKQDESGMPNNRFLAERTGGTYSTLKVQPAELEDSGVYFCASSFYYEQYFGPGTRLTVT.

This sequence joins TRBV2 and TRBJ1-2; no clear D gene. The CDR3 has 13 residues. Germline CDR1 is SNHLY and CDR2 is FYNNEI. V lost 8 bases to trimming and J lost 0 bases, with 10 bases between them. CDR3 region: CASLAGSNYGYTF. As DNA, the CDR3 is TGTGCCAGCTTGGCGGGATCTAACTATGGCTACACCTTC.

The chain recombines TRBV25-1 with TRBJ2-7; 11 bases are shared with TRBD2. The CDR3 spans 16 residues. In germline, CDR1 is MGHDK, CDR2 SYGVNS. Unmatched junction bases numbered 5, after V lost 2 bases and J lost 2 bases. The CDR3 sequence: CASSERGSGGAYEQYF. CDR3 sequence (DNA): TGTGCCAGCAGTGAAAGGGGTAGCGGGGGGGCCTACGAGCAGTACTTC.

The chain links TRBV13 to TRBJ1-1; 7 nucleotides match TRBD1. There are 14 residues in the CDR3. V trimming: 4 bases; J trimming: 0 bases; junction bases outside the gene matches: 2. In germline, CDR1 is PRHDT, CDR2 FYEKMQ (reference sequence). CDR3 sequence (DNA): TGTGCCAGCAGCTCCGACAGGGTGAACACTGAAGCTTTCTTT. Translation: CASSSDRVNTEAFF.

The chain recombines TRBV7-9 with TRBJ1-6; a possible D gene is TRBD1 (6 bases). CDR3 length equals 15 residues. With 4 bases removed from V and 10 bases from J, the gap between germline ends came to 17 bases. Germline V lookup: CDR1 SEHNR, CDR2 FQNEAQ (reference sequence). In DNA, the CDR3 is TGTGCCAGCAGCTCGCTGGGGGCAAGTGGCTCACCCCTCCACTTT. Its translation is CASSSLGASGSPLHF.

The CDR3 spells CASSWGTGSHGEQYF. In DNA, the CDR3 is TGTGCCAGCAGCTGGGGGACAGGGTCCCATGGAGAGCAGTACTTC. This chain connects TRBV7-9 to TRBJ2-7; 9 bases are shared with TRBD1. The CDR3 contains 15 residues. The germline V gene encodes CDR1 SEHNR and CDR2 FQNEAQ (reference sequence). V shed 4 bases, J shed 7 bases, and the junction held 11 bases outside the gene matches.

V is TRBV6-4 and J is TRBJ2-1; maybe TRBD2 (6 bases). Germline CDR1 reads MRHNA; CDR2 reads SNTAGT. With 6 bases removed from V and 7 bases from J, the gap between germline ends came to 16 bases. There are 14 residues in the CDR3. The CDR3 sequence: CASSAGSSGNEQFF. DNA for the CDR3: TGTGCCAGCAGCGCCGGGAGTTCGGGTAATGAGCAGTTCTTC.

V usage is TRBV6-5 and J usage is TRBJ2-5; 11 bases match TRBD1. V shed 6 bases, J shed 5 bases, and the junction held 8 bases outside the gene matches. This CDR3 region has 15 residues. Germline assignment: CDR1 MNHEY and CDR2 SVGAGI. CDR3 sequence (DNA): TGTGCCAGCAGACCGGACAGGGGGCTTCGGGAGACCCAGTACTTC. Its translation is CASRPDRGLRETQYF.

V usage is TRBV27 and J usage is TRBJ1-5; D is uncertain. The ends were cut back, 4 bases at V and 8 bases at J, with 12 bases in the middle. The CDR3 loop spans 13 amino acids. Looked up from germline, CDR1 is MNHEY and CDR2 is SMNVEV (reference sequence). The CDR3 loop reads CASSSSAGKPQHF. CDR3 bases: TGTGCCAGCAGTTCCTCAGCGGGTAAGCCCCAGCATTTT.

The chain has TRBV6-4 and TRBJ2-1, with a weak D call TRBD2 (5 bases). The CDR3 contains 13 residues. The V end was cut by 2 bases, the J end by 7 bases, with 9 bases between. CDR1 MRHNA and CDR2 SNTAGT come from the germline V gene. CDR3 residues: CASSDPPGNEQFF. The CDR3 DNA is TGTGCCAGCAGTGACCCCCCGGGAAATGAGCAGTTCTTC.

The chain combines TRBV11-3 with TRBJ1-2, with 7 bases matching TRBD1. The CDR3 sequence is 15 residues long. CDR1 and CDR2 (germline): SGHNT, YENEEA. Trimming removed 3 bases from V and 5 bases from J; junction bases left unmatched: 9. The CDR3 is CASSFSRRGRYGYTF. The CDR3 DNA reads TGTGCCAGCAGCTTTTCCCGCAGGGGGAGGTATGGCTACACCTTC.

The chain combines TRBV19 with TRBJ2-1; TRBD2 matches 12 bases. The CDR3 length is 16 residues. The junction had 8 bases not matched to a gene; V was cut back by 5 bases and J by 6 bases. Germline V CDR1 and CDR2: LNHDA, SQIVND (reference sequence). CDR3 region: CASSVTGTSGFNEQFF. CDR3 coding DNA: TGTGCCAGTAGTGTCACCGGGACTAGCGGGTTCAATGAGCAGTTCTTC.

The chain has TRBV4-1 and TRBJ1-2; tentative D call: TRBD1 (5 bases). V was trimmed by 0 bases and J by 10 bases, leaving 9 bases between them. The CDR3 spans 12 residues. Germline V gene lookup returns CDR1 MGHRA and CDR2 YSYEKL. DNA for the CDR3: TGCGCCAGCAGCCAAGACCCGACAGTCTACACCTTC. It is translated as CASSQDPTVYTF.

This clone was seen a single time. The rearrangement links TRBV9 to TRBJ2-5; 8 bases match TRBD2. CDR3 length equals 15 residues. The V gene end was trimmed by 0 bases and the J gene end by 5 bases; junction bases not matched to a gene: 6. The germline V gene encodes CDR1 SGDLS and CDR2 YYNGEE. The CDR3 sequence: CASSVGIAGSETQYF. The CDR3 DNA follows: TGTGCCAGCAGCGTAGGAATAGCGGGGTCGGAGACCCAGTACTTC.

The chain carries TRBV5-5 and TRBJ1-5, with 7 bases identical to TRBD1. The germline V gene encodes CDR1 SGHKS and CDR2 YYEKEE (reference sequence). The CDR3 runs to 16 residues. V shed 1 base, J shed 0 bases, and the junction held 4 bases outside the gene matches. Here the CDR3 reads CASSLLGTASNQPQHF. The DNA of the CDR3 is TGTGCCAGCAGCTTGCTAGGGACAGCTAGCAATCAGCCCCAGCATTTT.